Listed below are T cell receptor beta chains from one sample, sequenced in a study of blood T cells in healthy people across ages. TCRdb independently ran MiXCR on the 5' RACE reads; one entry per CDR3 protein. The sample holds approximately 1.5 million distinct CDR3 sequences, about 45% seen once. Source material: blood. All receptors derive from a woman under 30 in good health. Each CDR3 is given with its conserved first and last residue. Each record gives: CDR3 length, V gene, CDR3 protein.

15	TRBV7-8	CASSPEGSAVETQYF
15	TRBV6-5	CASRSPGLHGDEQYF
12	TRBV29-1	CSVGQVNYGYTF
16	TRBV5-6	CASRSGTGGLEETQYF
13	TRBV2	CASSETIPYEQYF
14	TRBV20-1	CSARDGRVQETQYF
13	TRBV30	CAWMGQVTYEQYF
14	TRBV20-1	CSARESTSGGEQYF
14	TRBV7-2	CASTNNRGQETQYF
13	TRBV7-2	CASGSLRGTEAFF
12	TRBV27	CASAGGTYEQYF
17	TRBV25-1	CASSELQREAGTDTQYF
13	TRBV27	CASKESFNYGYTF
13	TRBV20-1	CSARLDKDYEQYF
12	TRBV6-5	CASSGGTDTQYF
12	TRBV20-1	CSARVGVREQFF
15	TRBV7-2	CASSLLRTGGYGYTF
12	TRBV6-2/TRBV6-3	CASSPRTNVLTF
14	TRBV9	CASSVGQRAREQYF
15	TRBV25-1	CASSMGQVGDYGYTF
12	TRBV27	CASSFPSGELFF
16	TRBV7-8	CASSLLRTLRADTQYF
14	TRBV12-3/TRBV12-4	CASRGLGRNYGYTF
14	TRBV12-3/TRBV12-4	CASTPDGANQPQHF
14	TRBV6-5	CASSYRGGNYGYTF
15	TRBV20-1	CSARDAGTSVYEQYF
13	TRBV29-1	CSAKGTWGTEAFF
11	TRBV29-1	CSGQGADEQYF
13	TRBV10-3	CAIRGDNKETQYF
14	TRBV7-9	CASSVDRALGPQHF
18	TRBV5-1	CASSLDPGQGFVSYGYTF
11	TRBV25-1	CATAISDGYTF
14	TRBV20-1	CSASGTGYTDTQYF
14	TRBV24-1	CATSDTQGADTRYF
15	TRBV11-1	CASSLEGRAYQPQHF